The next 27 T cell receptor beta chains were all read from a single sample in a study of T cells after yellow fever vaccination. TCRdb passed the 5' RACE reads through MiXCR, listing each CDR3 protein once. The sample lists 55,000 or so distinct CDR3 sequences; 6% to 8.5% were seen once. Sample: CD8+ T cells not binding an NS4B(214-222) dextramer, sorted from PBMCs, taken about 41 days after the first yellow fever vaccination. The receptors were gathered from a man aged 18 to 29 who received the YFV17D yellow fever vaccine.

The chain joins TRBV12-3 or TRBV12-4 to TRBJ2-3; D might be TRBD1 (6 bases). CDR3 size: 14 residues. Trimming removed 2 bases from V and 5 bases from J, with 11 bases in between. The CDR3 region is CASSLLGAGDTQYF. The CDR3 bases are TGTGCCAGCAGTTTATTGGGGGCTGGAGATACGCAGTATTTT.

This clonotype has at least ten counts. The rearrangement joins TRBV7-9 to TRBJ2-7; possibly TRBD2 for D (6 bases). Germline assignment: CDR1 SEHNR and CDR2 FQNEAQ (reference sequence). Trimming removed 5 bases at V and 4 bases at J, with 12 bases between. The CDR3 runs 13 residues. Here the CDR3 DNA reads TGTGCCAGCAGCAGTGGGGGGAATTACGAGCAGTACGTC. Encoded protein: CASSSGGNYEQYV.

This clonotype has ten or more counts. V is TRBV7-2 and J is TRBJ2-3, with TRBD2 identical over 13 bases. CDR1 SGHTA and CDR2 FQGNSA come from the germline V gene. The trim removed 4 bases at V and 3 bases at J, leaving 1 base unmatched. This CDR3 spans 15 amino acids. The chain's CDR3 is CASSWTSGGTDTQYF. The CDR3 nucleotides read TGTGCCAGCAGCTGGACTAGCGGGGGTACAGATACGCAGTATTTT.

This clonotype occurred a few times. The V call is TRBV4-1, the J call TRBJ1-2; TRBD1 agrees at 12 bases. Trimming cost V 3 bases and J 6 bases; bases outside gene matches: 5. CDR1 and CDR2 (germline): MGHRA, YSYEKL. This CDR3 is built from 15 residues. This CDR3 is CASSQPGQGAHGYTF. CDR3 nucleotide sequence: TGCGCCAGCAGCCAGCCGGGACAGGGGGCGCATGGCTACACCTTC.

V gene TRBV20-1 combines with J gene TRBJ2-3; TRBD2 agrees at 8 bases. The V gene's germline CDR1 is DFQATT and CDR2 SNEGSKA (reference sequence). There are 15 residues in the CDR3. The V and J ends lost 5 bases and 2 bases, in that order; junction bases with no gene match: 9. DNA of the CDR3: TGCAGTGCTCCAGGGCCAGCGGGGGTCACAGATACGCAGTATTTT. Amino acids: CSAPGPAGVTDTQYF.

This clonotype has at least ten counts. The J gene is TRBJ1-2, the V gene TRBV5-1; TRBD1 might be the D (6 bases). Trimming left V 4 bases short and J 0 bases short, with 13 bases between. The germline V gene has CDR1 SGHRS and CDR2 YFSETQ. The CDR3 covers 15 residues. CDR3 nucleotide sequence: TGCGCCAGCAGCGTGTTCGCAGGGGCTAACTATGGCTACACCTTC. This encodes CASSVFAGANYGYTF.

This clonotype was found a few times. V and J are TRBV20-1 and TRBJ2-5, with 10 bases identical to TRBD2. Losses at the gene ends were 0 bases for V and 2 bases for J; bases not matched to a gene: 15. Germline CDR1 reads DFQATT; CDR2 reads SNEGSKA (reference sequence). The CDR3 has 19 residues. In nucleotides, the CDR3 is TGCAGTGCTAGAGATCCGACGGTTCTAGCGGGGGCCCCGCAAGAGACCCAGTACTTC. Amino acids: CSARDPTVLAGAPQETQYF.

This clonotype was seen many times. The rearrangement uses TRBV20-1 and TRBJ1-1; D uncertain. The CDR3 is 13 residues long. Germline V gene lookup returns CDR1 DFQATT and CDR2 SNEGSKA (reference sequence). Trimming took off 0 bases at V and 1 base at J, with 6 bases between the two ends. CDR3 coding DNA: TGCAGTGCTAGAGATCCGGGGAACACTGAAGCTTTCTTT. Amino acid sequence: CSARDPGNTEAFF.

Details on this clonotype: An end of the junction does not agree with germline; a read error may underlie this. J is TRBJ1-4 and V is TRBV4-3; D is unresolved. CDR1 LGHNA and CDR2 YSLEER come from the germline V gene. CDR3 length: 18 residues. For the CDR3, the DNA is TGCGCCAGCAGCCAAGATCCTGGAAGGCTACGGATTAATGAACAACTGTTTTTT. Translation: CASSQDPGRLRINEQLFF.

This clonotype was seen at least ten times. This chain joins TRBV4-1 and TRBJ1-2; 10 bases fit TRBD1. The CDR3 consists of 15 residues. Germline V gene data show CDR1 as MGHRA and CDR2 as YSYEKL. After removal of 4 bases from V and 3 bases from J, the junction contained 5 bases not matched to a gene. CDR3 region: CASSLGQGVDYGYTF. The DNA for the CDR3 is TGCGCCAGCAGCCTCGGACAGGGGGTTGACTATGGCTACACCTTC.

The chain recombines TRBV25-1 with TRBJ2-2, with TRBD1 matching over 9 bases. This CDR3 contains 16 residues. CDR1 and CDR2 from the germline V gene are MGHDK and SYGVNS. The junction had 12 bases not matched to a gene; V was cut back by 9 bases and J by 4 bases. In nucleotides, the CDR3 is TGTGCCAGAAGTACCAGGACAGGGGTTAGCACCGGGGAGCTGTTTTTT. Translated: CARSTRTGVSTGELFF.

This clonotype was detected only a few times. The gene calls are TRBV28 and TRBJ1-5, with D perhaps TRBD1 (5 bases). The V gene's germline CDR1 is MDHEN and CDR2 SYDVKM. The CDR3 runs 20 residues. Trimming stripped 5 bases from V and 0 bases from J, with 26 bases between. CDR3 coding DNA: TGTGCCAGCAGTGTATTGAGACCGGGACTCCCATTCGATAGCAATCAGCCCCAGCATTTT. Amino acids: CASSVLRPGLPFDSNQPQHF.

This clonotype has a handful of counts. The V gene is TRBV6-2 or TRBV6-3, the J gene TRBJ2-3; D may be TRBD1 (7 bases). The CDR3 is 15 amino acids. CDR1 and CDR2 (germline): MNHEY, SVGEGT. V was cut by 2 bases and J by 4 bases, with 13 bases left in between. The CDR3 loop reads CASSYTQGGADTQYF. The DNA of the CDR3 is TGTGCCAGCAGTTACACCCAGGGGGGTGCAGATACGCAGTATTTT.

The chain is built from TRBV6-2 or TRBV6-3 and TRBJ2-3, with D uncertain. CDR1 MNHEY and CDR2 SVGEGT come from the germline V gene. V lost 5 bases to trimming and J lost 0 bases, with 15 bases between them. The CDR3 spans 16 residues. CDR3 sequence: CASSLWAVTSTDTQYF. Written as DNA, the CDR3 is TGTGCCAGCAGTCTATGGGCCGTGACTAGCACAGATACGCAGTATTTT.

The chain joins TRBV5-8 to TRBJ2-3; D may be TRBD1 (6 bases). CDR3 length: 15 amino acids. V gave up 4 bases and J gave up 2 bases, with 14 bases separating them. The germline V gene encodes CDR1 SGHTS and CDR2 YDEGEE. CDR3: CASSGETGYTDTQYF. CDR3 DNA: TGTGCCAGCAGCGGGGAAACAGGGTACACAGATACGCAGTATTTT. The whole variable domain, remainder taken from reference TRBV5-8 and TRBJ2-3, is EAGVTQSPTHLIKTRGQQATLRCSPISGHTSVYWYQQALGLGLQFLLWYDEGEERNRGNFPPRFSGRQFPNYSSELNVNALELEDSALYLCASSGETGYTDTQYFGPGTRLTVL.

At least ten counts were recorded for this clonotype. The chain employs TRBV12-3 or TRBV12-4 and TRBJ2-7; perhaps TRBD2 as D (6 bases). V lost 5 bases and J lost 2, with 10 bases in between. The CDR3 extends over 13 amino acids. The CDR3 loop is CASSAGRPYEQYF. CDR3 in DNA: TGTGCCAGCAGTGCCGGGAGACCCTACGAGCAGTACTTC.

This clonotype was picked up a small number of times. In nucleotides, the CDR3 is TGTGCCAGCAGCTTACCCGGACTAGCGGGCGGGGAGCTGTTTTTT. Protein product: CASSLPGLAGGELFF. V gene TRBV7-2 combines with J gene TRBJ2-2; 11 bases map to TRBD2. Germline V gene lookup returns CDR1 SGHTA and CDR2 FQGNSA. V lost 2 bases and J lost 7; bases outside the gene matches: 3. The CDR3 loop spans 15 amino acids.

The table lists this clonotype with many counts. The J gene is TRBJ1-1, the V gene TRBV4-2; no reliable D call. Trimming stripped 1 base from V and 0 bases from J, with 6 bases between. CDR3 length equals 14 residues. Germline CDR1 is LGHNA and CDR2 is YNFKEQ. In nucleotides, the CDR3 is TGTGCCAGCAGCCAAGGGGCCCTGAACACTGAAGCTTTCTTT. It yields the protein CASSQGALNTEAFF.

J is TRBJ1-1 and V is TRBV11-1; 8 bases map to TRBD1. CDR1 and CDR2 from the germline V gene are SGHAT and FQDESV (reference sequence). The CDR3 sequence is 12 residues long. Germline trimming cut 5 bases from V and 10 bases from J; bases unmatched to any gene: 6. CDR3 in DNA: TGTGCCAGCAGCCAGGTCGGACAGGGAGCTTTCTTT. Protein product: CASSQVGQGAFF.

Only one count was recorded for this clonotype. One junction end does not reproduce the germline sequence, and a read error may be involved. V usage is TRBV6-2 or TRBV6-3 and J usage is TRBJ2-1; D is possibly TRBD1 (6 bases). CDR1 and CDR2 from the germline V gene are MNHEY and SVGEGT. The CDR3 consists of 16 residues. The CDR3 spells CAISSPLGGSGNEQFF. The CDR3 DNA reads TGTGCCATCAGTTCCCCACTTGGGGGCTCGGGAAATGAGCAGTTCTTC.

The rearrangement joins TRBV19 to TRBJ2-1, with a weak D call TRBD1 (6 bases). Trimming took 1 base from V and 7 from J, leaving 11 bases between them. This CDR3 has 14 residues. Germline-derived CDR1 and CDR2 are LNHDA and SQIVND (reference sequence). CDR3 coding DNA: TGTGCCAGTAGTATAGTCACAGGGTTTAATGAGCAGTTCTTC. Its protein product is CASSIVTGFNEQFF.

This clonotype was seen only a few times. The rearrangement uses TRBV7-2 and TRBJ2-4; D possibly uses TRBD1 or TRBD2 (5 bases each). The CDR3 consists of 17 residues. Germline values: CDR1 SGHTA, CDR2 FQGNSA. The V end was cut by 6 bases, the J end by 5 bases, with 23 bases between. As DNA, the CDR3 is TGTGCCAGCAGTCCTAGGGACGCCTTCGTGTTCGAAAACATTCAGTACTTC. Amino acid sequence: CASSPRDAFVFENIQYF.

This clonotype appeared many times. The gene calls are TRBV5-1 and TRBJ1-1; the match to TRBD1 covers 7 bases. Trimming cost V 3 bases and J 0 bases; bases outside gene matches: 8. This CDR3 spans 16 amino acids. CDR1 and CDR2 (germline): SGHRS, YFSETQ. The CDR3 DNA reads as TGCGCCAGCAGCTGGGTCGCACAGGGGATGAACACTGAAGCTTTCTTT. Translated, it gives CASSWVAQGMNTEAFF.

This chain links TRBV18 with TRBJ1-3, with 7 bases lining up with TRBD1. CDR3 length equals 18 residues. V was pared by 3 bases and J by 0 bases, with 11 bases of the junction left unmatched. Looked up from germline, CDR1 is KGHSH and CDR2 is LQKENI. The DNA for the CDR3 is TGTGCCAGCTCACCTACACCGGGACAGAGACTCTCTGGAAACACCATATATTTT. This encodes CASSPTPGQRLSGNTIYF.

This clonotype was seen more than once but under ten times. The rearrangement uses TRBV13 and TRBJ1-4; 8 nucleotides align to TRBD1. The CDR3 runs 14 residues. Germline values: CDR1 PRHDT, CDR2 FYEKMQ (reference sequence). V lost 4 bases and J lost 7; bases outside the gene matches: 5. CDR3 sequence: CASSYTGGSEKLFF. The CDR3 DNA is TGTGCCAGCAGCTACACAGGGGGGAGTGAAAAACTGTTTTTT.

The chain uses TRBV4-2 and TRBJ2-2; 9 bases map to TRBD1. V lost 1 base to trimming and J lost 3 bases; unmatched junction nucleotides: 12. The CDR3 loop spans 19 amino acids. Germline V lookup: CDR1 LGHNA, CDR2 YNFKEQ. This CDR3 reads CASSQALGVGQGYTGELFF. The DNA of the CDR3 is TGTGCCAGCAGCCAAGCCCTCGGAGTAGGACAGGGGTACACCGGGGAGCTGTTTTTT.

In the case of this clonotype: The junction and the germline gene differ at one end; a read error may be behind it. This chain connects TRBV4-1 to TRBJ1-1; D ambiguous. Germline assignment: CDR1 MGHRA and CDR2 YSYEKL. The CDR3 consists of 15 residues. The CDR3 sequence: CASSQPGLLNIEAFF. CDR3 bases: TGCGCCAGCAGCCAACCGGGCCTATTGAACATTGAAGCTTTCTTT.